This T cell receptor (beta chain) was sequenced for a study of T-cell memory formation after mild COVID-19. Study-wide results and limits: Clones that contracted from day 15 to 85 were balanced CD4/CD8, while later expanders leaned CD4+.

The CDR3 sequence is 11 residues long. V was clipped by 8 bases and J by 4 bases, with 9 bases between them. The V gene's germline CDR1 is SNHLY and CDR2 FYNNEI. TCRdb called the 5' RACE reads again in MiXCR, with one record for every CDR3 protein. The table includes 350,000 to 500,000 distinct CDR3 sequences, more than 15% detected once. This clonotype was counted a few times. Its antigen is not known. This chain joins TRBV2 and TRBJ2-7, with a weak D call TRBD1 (5 bases). The source material was PBMCs or a T cell subset sorted from them (not recorded which). The receptor was isolated from a man aged 18-30 years who had mild COVID-19 (a few samples of this study predate the infection). Cell type and time point are not known. The CDR3 bases are TGTGCCAGCCAGACAGTTTACGAGCAGTACTTC. Its protein is CASQTVYEQYF.